The next 4 T cell receptor beta chains were all read from a single sample in a study of CD8 T cells in ankylosing spondylitis. Their cognate antigens are unknown. Study-level points and caveats: Seemingly characteristic of ankylosing spondylitis blood was a TCR beta motif consisting of several highly homologous variants.

TCRdb reanalysed the 5' RACE reads using MiXCR and keeps one entry per CDR3 protein. The sample shows some 840,000 distinct CDR3 sequences, approximately 12% of them seen only once. The sample consisted of blood, either unsorted or a sorted T cell fraction (not recorded which). The receptors stem from a male donor with ankylosing spondylitis.

This clonotype was observed a few times. This sequence joins TRBV7-2 and TRBJ1-2; the D is unclear. V was shortened by 1 base and J by 2 bases, with 14 bases between the two germline ends. The V gene's germline CDR1 is SGHTA and CDR2 FQGNSA. The CDR3 contains 16 residues. The CDR3 protein is CASSLGESSLNYGYTF. In DNA form, the CDR3 reads TGTGCCAGCAGCTTAGGGGAGTCCAGCCTCAACTATGGCTACACCTTC.

The chain couples TRBV5-4 to TRBJ2-3, with 11 bases lining up with TRBD1. Germline CDR1 and CDR2: SGHNT and YYREEE (reference sequence). The CDR3 is 15 residues long. V shed 4 bases, J shed 4 bases, and the junction held 5 bases outside the gene matches. As DNA, the CDR3 is TGTGCCAGCAGCGCGGACAGGGGGCGACCAGATACGCAGTATTTT. The encoded protein is CASSADRGRPDTQYF.

This clonotype was observed a handful of times. The CDR3 DNA reads TGTGCCAGCAGCTCTGGGGGCGGGGAGCTGTTTTTT. This sequence encodes CASSSGGGELFF. The chain recombines TRBV7-3 with TRBJ2-2, with D possibly called TRBD1 or TRBD2 (5 bases each). This CDR3 comprises 12 residues. Looked up from germline, CDR1 is SGHTA and CDR2 is FQGTGA. Trimming pared 4 bases from V and 7 bases from J, leaving 7 bases between. Supplemented by reference TRBV7-3 and TRBJ2-2, the full variable domain reads GAGVSQTPSNKVTEKGKYVELRCDPISGHTALYWYRQSLGQGPEFLIYFQGTGAADDSGLPNDRFFAVRPEGSVSTLKIQRTERGDSAVYLCASSSGGGELFFGEGSRLTVL.

This clonotype appeared a few times. V is TRBV10-3 and J is TRBJ2-2; 7 bases line up with TRBD1. The V gene's germline CDR1 is ENHRY and CDR2 SYGVKD. V was clipped by 2 bases and J by 5 bases; unmatched bases: 11. The CDR3 contains 17 residues. CDR3 residues: CAISEATGASRTGELFF. CDR3 nucleotides: TGTGCCATCAGTGAGGCCACAGGGGCCTCGAGGACCGGGGAGCTGTTTTTT.